This T cell receptor beta chain comes out of a study of vaccination effects on CD4 cells after COVID-19. Across the study: The post-vaccine samples were taken, at the median, 72 days after the second dose. Overall study findings and caveats: Relatively few convalescent patients took part in the study, which had no early post-infection timepoints.

Remarks on this clone: Its specificity is not known.

ViraFEST used viral peptide pools to expand antigen-specific CD4+ T cells before sequencing. Culturing for roughly 10 days preceded CD4+ T cell isolation. Each person got two doses of an mRNA SARS-CoV-2 vaccine, BNT162b2 or mRNA-1273. This CDR3 region has 14 residues. Trimming cost V 7 bases and J 7 bases; bases outside gene matches: 12. CDR1 is MRHNA, CDR2 SNTAGT, per germline. Clones were read by immunoSEQ multiplex PCR, and TCRdb kept only the in-frame ones, dropping some. The repertoire consists of approximately 61,000 clones, with approximately 73% occurring once and the leading ten covering less than 1.5%.

The receptor's source is a human donor who received a COVID-19 vaccine. The chain couples TRBV6-4 to TRBJ1-2; TRBD1 matches 7 bases. Sequenced here: CD4+ T cells from PBMCs cultured with HCoV-229E spike peptides, sampled after COVID-19 vaccination. For the CDR3, the DNA is TGTGCCAGCAAAGAAAACAGGGGAACGGGTGGCTACACCTTC. As protein: CASKENRGTGGYTF.